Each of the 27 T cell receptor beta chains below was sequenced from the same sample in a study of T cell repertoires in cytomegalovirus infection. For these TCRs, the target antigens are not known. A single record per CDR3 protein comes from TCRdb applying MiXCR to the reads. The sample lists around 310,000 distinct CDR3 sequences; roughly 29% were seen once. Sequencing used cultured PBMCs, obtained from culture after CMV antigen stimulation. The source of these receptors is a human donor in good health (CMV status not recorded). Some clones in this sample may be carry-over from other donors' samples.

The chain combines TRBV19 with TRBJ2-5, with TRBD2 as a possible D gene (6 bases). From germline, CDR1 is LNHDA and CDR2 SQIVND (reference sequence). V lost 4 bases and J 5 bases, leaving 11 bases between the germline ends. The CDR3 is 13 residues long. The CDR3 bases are TGTGCCAGTAGTACCGGAGGGGATGAGACCCAGTACTTC. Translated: CASSTGGDETQYF. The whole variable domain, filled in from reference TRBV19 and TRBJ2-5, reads DGGITQSPKYLFRKEGQNVTLSCEQNLNHDAMYWYRQDPGQGLRLIYYSQIVNDFQKGDIAEGYSVSREKKESFPLTVTSAQKNPTAFYLCASSTGGDETQYFGPGTRLLVL.

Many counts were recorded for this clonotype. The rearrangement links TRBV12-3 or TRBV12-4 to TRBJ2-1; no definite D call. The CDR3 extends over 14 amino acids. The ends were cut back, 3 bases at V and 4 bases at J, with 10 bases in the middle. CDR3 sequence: CASSFFNIYNEQFF. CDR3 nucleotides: TGTGCCAGCAGTTTTTTTAATATTTACAATGAGCAGTTCTTC.

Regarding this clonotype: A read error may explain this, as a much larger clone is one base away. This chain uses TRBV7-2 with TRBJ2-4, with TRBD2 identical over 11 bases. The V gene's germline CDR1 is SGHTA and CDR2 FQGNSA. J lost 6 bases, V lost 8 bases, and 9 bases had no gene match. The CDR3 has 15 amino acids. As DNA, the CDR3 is TGTGCCAGCGGCTACCGACTAGCGGGGACAAACATTCAGTACTTC. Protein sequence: CASGYRLAGTNIQYF. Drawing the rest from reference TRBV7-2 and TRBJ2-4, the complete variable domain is GAGVSQSPSNKVTEKGKDVELRCDPISGHTALYWYRQSLGQGLEFLIYFQGNSAPDKSGLPSDRFSAERTGGSVSTLTIQRTQQEDSAVYLCASGYRLAGTNIQYFGAGTRLSVL.

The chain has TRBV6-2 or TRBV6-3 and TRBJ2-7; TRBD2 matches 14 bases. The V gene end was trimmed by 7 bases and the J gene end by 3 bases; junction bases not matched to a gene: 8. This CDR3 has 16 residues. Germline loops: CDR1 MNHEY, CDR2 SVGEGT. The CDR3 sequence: CASTTIGTSGSYEQYF. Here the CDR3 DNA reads TGTGCCAGCACCACAATCGGGACTAGCGGGAGCTACGAGCAGTACTTC.

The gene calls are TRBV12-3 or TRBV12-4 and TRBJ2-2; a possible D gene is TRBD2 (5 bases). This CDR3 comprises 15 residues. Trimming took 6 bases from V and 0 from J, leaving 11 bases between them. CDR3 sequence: CASSRAVPNTGELFF. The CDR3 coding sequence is TGTGCCAGCAGCCGAGCGGTCCCGAACACCGGGGAGCTGTTTTTT.

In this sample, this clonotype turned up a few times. CDR3 sequence reads: CASSFQPQHF. DNA of the CDR3: TGTGCCAGCAGTTTTCAGCCCCAGCATTTT. J is TRBJ1-5 and V is TRBV28; the D is unclear. With 3 bases removed from V and 6 bases from J, the gap between germline ends came to 0 bases. The CDR3 has 10 residues. Germline CDR1 reads MDHEN; CDR2 reads SYDVKM.

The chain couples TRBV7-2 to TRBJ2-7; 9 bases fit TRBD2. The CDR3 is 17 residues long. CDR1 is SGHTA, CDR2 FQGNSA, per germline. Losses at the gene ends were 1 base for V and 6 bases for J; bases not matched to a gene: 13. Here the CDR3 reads CASSLEASGAPYSEQYF. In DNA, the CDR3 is TGTGCCAGCAGCTTAGAGGCTAGCGGGGCCCCCTATAGCGAGCAGTACTTC. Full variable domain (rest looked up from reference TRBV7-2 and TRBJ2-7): GAGVSQSPSNKVTEKGKDVELRCDPISGHTALYWYRQSLGQGLEFLIYFQGNSAPDKSGLPSDRFSAERTGGSVSTLTIQRTQQEDSAVYLCASSLEASGAPYSEQYFGPGTRLTVT.

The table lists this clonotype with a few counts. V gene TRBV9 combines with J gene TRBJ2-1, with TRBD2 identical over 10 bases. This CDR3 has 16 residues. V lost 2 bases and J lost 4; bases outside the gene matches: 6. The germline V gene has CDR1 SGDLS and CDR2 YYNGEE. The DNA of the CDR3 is TGTGCCAGCAGCGTTTCGGGACTAGCGCTATACAATGAGCAGTTCTTC. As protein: CASSVSGLALYNEQFF.

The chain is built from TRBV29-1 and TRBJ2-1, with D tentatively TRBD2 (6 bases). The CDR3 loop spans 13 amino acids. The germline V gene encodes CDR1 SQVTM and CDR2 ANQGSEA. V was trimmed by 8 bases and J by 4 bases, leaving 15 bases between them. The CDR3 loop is CSSASEKYNEQFF. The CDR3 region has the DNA TGCAGCAGCGCTAGCGAAAAGTACAATGAGCAGTTCTTC.

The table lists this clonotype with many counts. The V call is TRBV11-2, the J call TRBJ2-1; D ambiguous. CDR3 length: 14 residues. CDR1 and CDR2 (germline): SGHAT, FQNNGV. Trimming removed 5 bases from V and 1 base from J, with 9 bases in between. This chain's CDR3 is CASSHGASYNEQFF. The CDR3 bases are TGTGCCAGCAGCCACGGAGCATCCTACAATGAGCAGTTCTTC.

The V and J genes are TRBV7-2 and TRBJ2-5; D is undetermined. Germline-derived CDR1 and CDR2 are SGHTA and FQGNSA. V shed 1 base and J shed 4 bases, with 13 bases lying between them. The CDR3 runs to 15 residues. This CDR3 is CASSLVKERGETQYF. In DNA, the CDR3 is TGTGCCAGCAGCTTAGTCAAGGAAAGAGGAGAGACCCAGTACTTC.

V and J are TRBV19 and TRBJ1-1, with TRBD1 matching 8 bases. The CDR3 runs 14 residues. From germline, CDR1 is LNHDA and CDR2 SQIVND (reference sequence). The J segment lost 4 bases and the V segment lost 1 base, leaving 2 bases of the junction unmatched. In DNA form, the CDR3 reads TGTGCCAGTAGTATAGCAGGGGGCGGCACTGAAGCTTTCTTT. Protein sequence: CASSIAGGGTEAFF.

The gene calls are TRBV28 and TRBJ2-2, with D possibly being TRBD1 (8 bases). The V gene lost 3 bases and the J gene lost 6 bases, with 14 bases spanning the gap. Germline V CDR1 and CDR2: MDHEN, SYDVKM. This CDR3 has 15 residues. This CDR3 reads CASSFRTGRAGELFF. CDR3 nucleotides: TGTGCCAGCAGTTTTAGGACAGGGAGGGCCGGGGAGCTGTTTTTT.

The chain's CDR3 is CASSYTGTAGTQYF. In nucleotides, the CDR3 is TGTGCCAGCAGCTACACCGGGACGGCGGGGACCCAGTACTTC. This chain joins TRBV5-4 and TRBJ2-5; D is perhaps TRBD1 or TRBD2 (5 bases each). The CDR3 is 14 amino acids. With 3 bases removed from V and 7 bases from J, the gap between germline ends came to 16 bases. CDR1 is SGHNT, CDR2 YYREEE, per germline (reference sequence).

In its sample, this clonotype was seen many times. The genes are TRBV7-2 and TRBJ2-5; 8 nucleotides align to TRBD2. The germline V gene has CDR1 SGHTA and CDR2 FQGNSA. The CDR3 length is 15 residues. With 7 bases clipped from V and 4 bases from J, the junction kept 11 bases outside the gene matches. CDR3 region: CASTPGGLGGETQYF. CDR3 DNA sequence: TGTGCCAGCACCCCGGGGGGGCTGGGCGGAGAGACCCAGTACTTC.

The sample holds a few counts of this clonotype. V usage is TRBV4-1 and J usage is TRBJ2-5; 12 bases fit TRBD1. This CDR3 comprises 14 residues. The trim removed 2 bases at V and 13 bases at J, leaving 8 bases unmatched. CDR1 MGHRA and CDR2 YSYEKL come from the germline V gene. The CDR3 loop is CASSQPGQGARRYF. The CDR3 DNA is TGCGCCAGCAGCCAACCGGGACAGGGGGCACGACGGTACTTC.

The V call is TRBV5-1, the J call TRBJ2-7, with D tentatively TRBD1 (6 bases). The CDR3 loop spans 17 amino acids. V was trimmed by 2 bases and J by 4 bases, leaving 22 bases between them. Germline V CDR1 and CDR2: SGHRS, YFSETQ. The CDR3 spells CASSLIFRGTTGYEQYF. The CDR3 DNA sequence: TGCGCCAGCAGCTTAATCTTTAGGGGTACAACAGGGTACGAGCAGTACTTC.

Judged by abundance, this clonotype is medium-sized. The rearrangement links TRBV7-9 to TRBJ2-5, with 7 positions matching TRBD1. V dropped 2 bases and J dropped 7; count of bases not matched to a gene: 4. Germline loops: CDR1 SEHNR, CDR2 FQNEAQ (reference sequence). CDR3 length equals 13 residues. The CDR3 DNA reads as TGTGCCAGCAGCTTACGACGACAGGGGACCCAGTACTTC. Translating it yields CASSLRRQGTQYF.

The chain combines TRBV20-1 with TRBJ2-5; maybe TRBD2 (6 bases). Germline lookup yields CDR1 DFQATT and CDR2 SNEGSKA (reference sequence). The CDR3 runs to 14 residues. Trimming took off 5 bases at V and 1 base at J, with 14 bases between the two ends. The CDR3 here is CSAPEGGIQETQYF. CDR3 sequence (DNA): TGCAGTGCTCCCGAGGGCGGGATCCAAGAGACCCAGTACTTC.

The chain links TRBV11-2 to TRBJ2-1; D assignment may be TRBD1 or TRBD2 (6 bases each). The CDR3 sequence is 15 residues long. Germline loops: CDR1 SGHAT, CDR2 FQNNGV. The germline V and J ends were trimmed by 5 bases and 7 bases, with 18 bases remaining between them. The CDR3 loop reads CASSARGPTGNEQFF. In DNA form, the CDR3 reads TGTGCCAGCAGCGCCCGGGGGCCTACAGGAAATGAGCAGTTCTTC.

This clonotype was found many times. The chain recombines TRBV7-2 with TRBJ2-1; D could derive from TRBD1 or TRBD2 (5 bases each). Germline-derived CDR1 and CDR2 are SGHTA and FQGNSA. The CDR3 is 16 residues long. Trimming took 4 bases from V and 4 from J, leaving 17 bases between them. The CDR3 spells CASSSWGWRPYNEQFF. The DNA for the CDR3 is TGTGCCAGCAGCTCCTGGGGGTGGCGCCCATACAATGAGCAGTTCTTC.

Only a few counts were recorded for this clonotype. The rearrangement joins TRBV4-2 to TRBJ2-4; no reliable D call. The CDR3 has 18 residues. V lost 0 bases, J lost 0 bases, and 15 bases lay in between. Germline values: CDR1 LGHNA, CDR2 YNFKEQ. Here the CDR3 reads CASSQEGLSWGAKNIQYF. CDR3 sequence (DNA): TGTGCCAGCAGCCAAGAAGGTCTGTCGTGGGGAGCCAAAAACATTCAGTACTTC.

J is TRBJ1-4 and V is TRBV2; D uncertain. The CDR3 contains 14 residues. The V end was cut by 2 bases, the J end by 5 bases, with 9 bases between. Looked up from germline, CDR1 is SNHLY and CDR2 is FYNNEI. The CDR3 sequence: CASSESGVNEKLFF. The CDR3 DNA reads TGTGCCAGCAGTGAATCCGGGGTAAATGAAAAACTGTTTTTT. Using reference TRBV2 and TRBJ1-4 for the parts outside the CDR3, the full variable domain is EPEVTQTPSHQVTQMGQEVILRCVPISNHLYFYWYRQILGQKVEFLVSFYNNEISEKSEIFDDQFSVERPDGSNFTLKIRSTKLEDSAMYFCASSESGVNEKLFFGSGTQLSVL.

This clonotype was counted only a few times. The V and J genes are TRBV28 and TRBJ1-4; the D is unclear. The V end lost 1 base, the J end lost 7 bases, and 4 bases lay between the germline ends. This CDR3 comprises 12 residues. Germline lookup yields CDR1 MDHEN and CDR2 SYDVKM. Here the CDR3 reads CASSLLSEKLFF. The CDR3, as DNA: TGTGCCAGCAGTTTATTGAGTGAAAAACTGTTTTTT.

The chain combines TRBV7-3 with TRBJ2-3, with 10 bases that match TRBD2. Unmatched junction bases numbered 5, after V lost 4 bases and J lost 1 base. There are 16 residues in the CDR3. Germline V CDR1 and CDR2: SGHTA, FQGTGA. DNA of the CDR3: TGTGCCAGCAGCTGGGCCGGGACTAGCGGCACAGATACGCAGTATTTT. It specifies CASSWAGTSGTDTQYF.

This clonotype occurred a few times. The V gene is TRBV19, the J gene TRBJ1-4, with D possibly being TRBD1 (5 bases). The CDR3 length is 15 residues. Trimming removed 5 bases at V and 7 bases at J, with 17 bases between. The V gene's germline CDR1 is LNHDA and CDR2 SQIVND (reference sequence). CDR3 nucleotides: TGTGCCAGTAGTCCGACCGGGACTCCAGGTGAAAAACTGTTTTTT. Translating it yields CASSPTGTPGEKLFF.

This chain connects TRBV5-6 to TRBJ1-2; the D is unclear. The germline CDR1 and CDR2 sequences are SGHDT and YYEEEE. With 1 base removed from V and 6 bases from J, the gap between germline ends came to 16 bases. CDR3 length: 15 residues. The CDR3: CASSLWPGLRHGYTF. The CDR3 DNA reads TGTGCCAGCAGCTTGTGGCCGGGTCTCAGGCATGGCTACACCTTC.